Presented here are 8 T cell receptor beta chains from one specimen sequenced in a study of T cells in Graves' hyperthyroidism and ophthalmopathy. Amplification of TCR beta CDR3 regions was performed using RNA transcripts as template. Using the HTBI primer set, a first-round RT-PCR was run on the TCR CDR3. MiXCR, run by TCRdb on the multiplex PCR reads, gives a single entry per CDR3 protein. Here the sample spans some 570,000 distinct CDR3 sequences, approximately 17% being singletons. Material: blood. Source of these receptors: a woman aged 18-29 years with Graves' ophthalmopathy.

There are many counts of this clonotype. This sequence joins TRBV5-6 and TRBJ2-5, with D unclear. The CDR3 has 14 residues. Germline V CDR1 and CDR2: SGHDT, YYEEEE. V was shortened by 4 bases and J by 4 bases, with 14 bases between the two germline ends. CDR3 in amino acids: CASSTYRGPETQYF. Written as DNA, the CDR3 is TGTGCCAGCAGCACGTATCGAGGTCCAGAGACCCAGTACTTC.

The chain links TRBV30 to TRBJ2-1; 8 nucleotides match TRBD1. CDR3 length equals 14 residues. V dropped 2 bases and J dropped 15; count of bases not matched to a gene: 15. The germline gives CDR1 GTSNPN, CDR2 SVGIG (reference sequence). The CDR3 sequence is CAWSLPDRGRGRFF. Here the CDR3 DNA reads TGTGCCTGGAGTCTCCCCGACAGGGGCCGAGGAAGGTTCTTC.

This clonotype appeared many times. The V gene is TRBV10-3, the J gene TRBJ2-7; a possible D gene is TRBD1 (6 bases). The CDR3 is made up of 13 amino acids. V shed 4 bases and J shed 1 base, with 8 bases lying between them. Germline-derived CDR1 and CDR2 are ENHRY and SYGVKD. The CDR3 reads CAISVDSSYEQYF. The CDR3 DNA reads TGTGCCATCAGTGTGGACAGTTCCTACGAGCAGTACTTC.

Turning to this clonotype: A much larger clone differs by one base, so this may be a read error. The gene calls are TRBV6-1 and TRBJ1-5; D gene unclear. Trimming shortened V by 7 bases and J by 0 bases, and 7 bases separated the two germline ends. This CDR3 contains 13 residues. The germline gives CDR1 MNHNS, CDR2 SASEGT. This CDR3 reads CASTYYSNQPQHF. The CDR3 nucleotides are TGTGCCAGCACCTACTATAGCAATCAGCCCCAGCATTTT.

The chain links TRBV28 to TRBJ2-1; possible D gene TRBD2, 6 bases. Deletions cut 6 bases from V and 0 bases from J, with 21 bases between. Germline assignment: CDR1 MDHEN and CDR2 SYDVKM. The CDR3 loop spans 18 amino acids. The CDR3 DNA is TGTGCCAGCAGCATCGGGAGTGCCGCCGTTAGCTCCTACAATGAGCAGTTCTTC. It encodes CASSIGSAAVSSYNEQFF.

The chain joins TRBV15 to TRBJ2-6, with D perhaps TRBD1 (5 bases). The CDR3 runs to 17 residues. Germline-derived CDR1 and CDR2 are LNHNV and YYDKDF (reference sequence). With 2 bases removed from V and 0 bases from J, the gap between germline ends came to 11 bases. CDR3 in DNA: TGTGCCACCAGCAGATCACCAGGGCTCTCTGGGGCCAACGTCCTGACTTTC. Amino acid sequence: CATSRSPGLSGANVLTF.

This clonotype appeared many times. The germline gene is not matched at one end of the junction; a read error may be the cause. The genes are TRBV5-1 and TRBJ1-1; D ambiguous. This CDR3 spans 13 amino acids. CDR1 SGHRS and CDR2 YFSETQ come from the germline V gene. The CDR3 DNA reads TGTGCCAGCAGCTTAGGCGGAGGCGCTGAAGCTTTCTTT. This sequence encodes CASSLGGGAEAFF.

The V call is TRBV28, the J call TRBJ2-1, with a weak D call TRBD2 (6 bases). Germline lookup yields CDR1 MDHEN and CDR2 SYDVKM. The V end was cut by 6 bases, the J end by 8 bases, with 23 bases between. CDR3 length equals 16 residues. The CDR3 DNA reads TGTGCCAGCAGCCACCCGCGGACGGACTGGGGGGATGAGCAGTTCTTC. Translated: CASSHPRTDWGDEQFF.